The rows below give T cell receptor beta chains drawn from one sample of a study of human T cells and chemical hapten exposure. TCRdb passed the RACE reads through MiXCR, listing each CDR3 protein once. The table has tens of thousands of distinct CDR3 sequences, approximately 8% seen once. The sequences come from whole blood, collected in connection with sensitization to the hapten diphenylcyclopropenone (DPC). Every receptor here comes from a woman aged 25 to 45 with alopecia areata. Some clones in this sample may be carry-over from other donors' samples. Both conserved end residues are part of each CDR3. A D gene is named only where the DNA matches it firmly. Expanded clones are given a class, and other clones once, few, many or no size at all.

J,V,size,D,DNA,CDR3
TRBJ1-2,TRBV10-2,many,TRBD1,TGCGCCAGCAAAAATTATCCGGGACAGGGACATGGCTACACCTTC,CASKNYPGQGHGYTF
TRBJ1-5,TRBV6-5,many,.,TGTGCCAGCAGTTTGACAGCTTATAGCAATCAGCCCCAGCATTTT,CASSLTAYSNQPQHF
TRBJ1-1,TRBV5-1,.,.,TGCGCCAGCAGCTTACAGGGTATGGACACTGAAGCTTTCTTT,CASSLQGMDTEAFF
TRBJ1-6,TRBV7-8,many,.,TGTGCCAGCAGCTTAGTTTCCTCACCCCTCCACTTT,CASSLVSSPLHF
TRBJ1-2,TRBV6-2/TRBV6-3,few,TRBD1,TGTGCCAGCAGTTACGGGGGACAGATCTATGGCTACACCTTC,CASSYGGQIYGYTF
TRBJ1-6,TRBV7-2,many,TRBD1,TGTGCCAGCAGCTTCCGGGACAGGGATAATTCACCCCTCCACTTT,CASSFRDRDNSPLHF
TRBJ1-2,TRBV20-1,many,.,TGCAGTGCTAGGGGCGCAGAAGGGGCCCGAAGCTACACCTTC,CSARGAEGARSYTF
TRBJ2-7,TRBV14,.,.,TGTGCCAGCAGCCCCCGGGCGGGCTGGGTATCCCACGAGCAGTACTTC,CASSPRAGWVSHEQYF
TRBJ2-7,TRBV10-3,many,.,TGTGCCATCAGTGAGTCGAAGGTCCCCTACGAGCAGTACTTC,CAISESKVPYEQYF
TRBJ1-2,TRBV10-3,.,.,TGTGCCACTTCGGACAGTAGCGATGGCTACACCTTC,CATSDSSDGYTF
TRBJ1-4,TRBV7-8,many,.,TGTGCCAGCAGCTTAGAAGGGGGGGCGAGTGAAAAACTGTTTTTT,CASSLEGGASEKLFF
TRBJ1-1,TRBV27,many,.,TGTGCCAGGGCGCGAGAAGCTTTCTTT,CARAREAFF
TRBJ2-2,TRBV3-1,.,TRBD2,TGTGCCAGCAGCCAATTAGCGGGGGGATCGGTCGGGGAGCTGTTTTTT,CASSQLAGGSVGELFF
TRBJ2-3,TRBV18,many,.,TGTGCCAGCTCACAAAACTCCGGACTACAGCAACTAGATACGCAGTATTTT,CASSQNSGLQQLDTQYF
TRBJ2-6,TRBV18,many,TRBD1,TGTGCCAGCTCACCACACTTCGGACAGGAATTTTCCGGGGCCAACGTCCTGACTTTC,CASSPHFGQEFSGANVLTF
TRBJ1-6,TRBV11-2,few,.,TGTGCCAGCAGCTCAGCCTCAACAGGGAATGGTTCACCCCTCCACTTT,CASSSASTGNGSPLHF
TRBJ1-2,TRBV7-2,many,.,TGTGCCAGCAGCCCCCGGTCCCAAGGATCGCCCTATGGCTACACCTTC,CASSPRSQGSPYGYTF
TRBJ1-2,TRBV19,.,.,TGTGCCAGTAGAACCGGGCCTCTCTATGGCTACACCTTC,CASRTGPLYGYTF
TRBJ1-5,TRBV7-2,many,.,TGTGCCAGCAGCCCCGGGACCCTATTCTATCAGCCCCAGCATTTT,CASSPGTLFYQPQHF
TRBJ1-1,TRBV5-4,few,.,TGTGCCAGCAGCCCCGATGCGAATGAAGCTTTCTTT,CASSPDANEAFF
TRBJ2-7,TRBV10-3,few,.,TGTGCCATCAGGGAAGGTGCGGCCGAGCAGTACTTC,CAIREGAAEQYF
TRBJ1-4,TRBV20-1,medium-sized,.,TGCAGTGCTAGAGATCAGGGAGGGTTGTATGAAAAACTGTTTTTT,CSARDQGGLYEKLFF
TRBJ2-7,TRBV12-5,many,.,TGTGCTAGTGGGTCAACTAGCTCCCACGAGCAGTACTTC,CASGSTSSHEQYF
TRBJ2-5,TRBV6-5,many,TRBD1,TGTGCCAGCAGAATGACAGGGGGCGCGGGAGAGACCCAGTACTTC,CASRMTGGAGETQYF
TRBJ1-1,TRBV30,many,.,TGTGCCTGGAGTTTGGCTGGGCACACTGAAGCTTTCTTT,CAWSLAGHTEAFF
TRBJ1-2,TRBV5-1,many,.,TGCGCCAGCAGCTCCTACAGGGATGGCTACACCTTC,CASSSYRDGYTF
TRBJ2-7,TRBV19,many,TRBD1,TGTGCCAGTAGCGGACAGGGGTCCTACGAGCAGTACTTC,CASSGQGSYEQYF
TRBJ1-2,TRBV7-3,few,.,TGTGCCAGCAGCCCGAGGGGGGGAGGGCAAGACTATGGCTACACCTTC,CASSPRGGGQDYGYTF
TRBJ1-1,TRBV29-1,many,.,TGCAGAATGACGAAAGGGAACATGAACACTGAAGCTTTCTTT,CRMTKGNMNTEAFF
TRBJ2-1,TRBV27,many,TRBD2,TGTGCCAGCAGGTTTAGCGGGGGGAACTCCTACAATGAGCAGTTCTTC,CASRFSGGNSYNEQFF
TRBJ2-5,TRBV12-3/TRBV12-4,few,.,TGTGCCAGCAGTTATCTGAAAGAGACCCAGTACTTC,CASSYLKETQYF